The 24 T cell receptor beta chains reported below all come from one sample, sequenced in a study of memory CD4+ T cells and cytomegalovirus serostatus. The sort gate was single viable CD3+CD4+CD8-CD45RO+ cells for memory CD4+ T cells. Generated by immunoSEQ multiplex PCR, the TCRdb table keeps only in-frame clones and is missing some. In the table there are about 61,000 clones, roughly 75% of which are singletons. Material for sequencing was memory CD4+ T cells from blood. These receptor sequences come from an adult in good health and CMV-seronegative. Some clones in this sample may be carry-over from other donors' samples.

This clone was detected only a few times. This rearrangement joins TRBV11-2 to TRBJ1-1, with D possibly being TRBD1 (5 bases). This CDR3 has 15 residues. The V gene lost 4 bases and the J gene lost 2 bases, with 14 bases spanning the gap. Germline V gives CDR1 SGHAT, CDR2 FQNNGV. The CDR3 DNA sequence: TGTGCCAGCAGCTCCTACCGGGGGTATAACACTGAAGCTTTCTTT. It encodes CASSSYRGYNTEAFF.

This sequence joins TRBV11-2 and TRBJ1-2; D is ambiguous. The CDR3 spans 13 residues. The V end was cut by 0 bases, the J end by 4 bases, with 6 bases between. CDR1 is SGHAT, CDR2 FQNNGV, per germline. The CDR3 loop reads CASSLDVSYGYTF. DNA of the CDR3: TGTGCCAGCAGCTTAGATGTTTCCTATGGCTACACCTTC.

CDR3 protein: CASSRTGINTGELFF. CDR3 nucleotides: TGCGCCAGCAGCCGAACAGGGATTAACACCGGGGAGCTGTTTTTT. The chain carries TRBV4-1 and TRBJ2-2; a weak D match, TRBD1 (6 bases). The germline V gene encodes CDR1 MGHRA and CDR2 YSYEKL. This CDR3 is built from 15 residues. Trimming left V 4 bases short and J 2 bases short, with 11 bases between.

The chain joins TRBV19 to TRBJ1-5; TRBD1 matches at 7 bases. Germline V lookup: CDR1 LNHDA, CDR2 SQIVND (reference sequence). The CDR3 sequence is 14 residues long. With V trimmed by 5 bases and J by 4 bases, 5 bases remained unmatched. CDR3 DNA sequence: TGTGCCAGTAGTGACAGGGTCCAAAATCAGCCCCAGCATTTT. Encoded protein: CASSDRVQNQPQHF.

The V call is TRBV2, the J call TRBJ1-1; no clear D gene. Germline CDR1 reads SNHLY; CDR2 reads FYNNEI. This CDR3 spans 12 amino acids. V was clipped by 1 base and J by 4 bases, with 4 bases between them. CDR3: CASSEGGTEAFF. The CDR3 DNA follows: TGTGCCAGCAGTGAAGGGGGCACTGAAGCTTTCTTT.

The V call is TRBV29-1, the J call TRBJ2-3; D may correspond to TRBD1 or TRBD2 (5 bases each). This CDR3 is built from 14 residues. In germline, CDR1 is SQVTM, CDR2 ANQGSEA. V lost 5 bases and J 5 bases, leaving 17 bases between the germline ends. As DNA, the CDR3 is TGCAGCGTTAGAGTGGGGACGACCTTAGATACGCAGTATTTT. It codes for CSVRVGTTLDTQYF.

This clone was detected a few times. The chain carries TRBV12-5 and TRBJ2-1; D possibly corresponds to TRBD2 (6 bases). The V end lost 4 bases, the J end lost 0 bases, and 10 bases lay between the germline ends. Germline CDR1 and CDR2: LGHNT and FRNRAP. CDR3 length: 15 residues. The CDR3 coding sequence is TGTGCTAGTGGTTCGGAGGGGCGCTCCTACAATGAGCAGTTCTTC. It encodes CASGSEGRSYNEQFF.

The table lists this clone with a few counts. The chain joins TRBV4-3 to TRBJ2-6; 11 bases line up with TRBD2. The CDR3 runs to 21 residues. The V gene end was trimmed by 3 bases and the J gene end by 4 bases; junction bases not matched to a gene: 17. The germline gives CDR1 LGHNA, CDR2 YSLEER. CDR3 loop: CASSQQPYTLAGGVGANVLTF. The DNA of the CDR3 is TGCGCCAGCAGCCAGCAGCCGTACACTCTAGCGGGAGGTGTCGGGGCCAACGTCCTGACTTTC.

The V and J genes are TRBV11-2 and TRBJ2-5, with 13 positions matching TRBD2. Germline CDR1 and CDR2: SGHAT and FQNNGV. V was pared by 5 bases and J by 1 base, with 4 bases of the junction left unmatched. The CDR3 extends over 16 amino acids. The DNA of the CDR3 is TGTGCCAGCAGCAGACTAGCGGGGGGCCGCCAAGAGACCCAGTACTTC. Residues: CASSRLAGGRQETQYF.

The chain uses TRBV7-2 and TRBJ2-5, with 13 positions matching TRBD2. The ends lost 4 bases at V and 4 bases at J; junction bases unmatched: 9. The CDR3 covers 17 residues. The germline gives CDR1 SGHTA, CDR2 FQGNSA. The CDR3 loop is CASSSGLAGESGETQYF. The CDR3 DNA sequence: TGTGCCAGCAGCTCTGGACTAGCGGGGGAGTCAGGAGAGACCCAGTACTTC.

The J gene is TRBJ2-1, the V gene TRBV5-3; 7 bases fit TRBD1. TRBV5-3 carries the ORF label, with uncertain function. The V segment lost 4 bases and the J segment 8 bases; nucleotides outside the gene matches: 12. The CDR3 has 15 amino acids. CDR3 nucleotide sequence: TGTGCCAGAAGCACCAGGGACAGCCAGTTCGATGAGCAGTTCTTC. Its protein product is CARSTRDSQFDEQFF.

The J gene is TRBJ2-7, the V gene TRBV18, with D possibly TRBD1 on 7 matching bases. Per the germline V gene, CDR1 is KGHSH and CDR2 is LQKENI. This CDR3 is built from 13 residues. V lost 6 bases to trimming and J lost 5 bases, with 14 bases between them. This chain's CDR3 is CASSQGRGDEQYF. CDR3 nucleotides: TGTGCCAGCTCCCAAGGCAGGGGGGACGAGCAGTACTTC.

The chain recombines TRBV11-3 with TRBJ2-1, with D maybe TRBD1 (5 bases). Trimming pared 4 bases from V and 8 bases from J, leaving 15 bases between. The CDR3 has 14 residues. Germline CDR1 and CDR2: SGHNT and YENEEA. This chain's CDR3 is CASSSQGSSDEQFF. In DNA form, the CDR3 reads TGTGCCAGCAGCTCCCAGGGAAGTAGTGATGAGCAGTTCTTC.

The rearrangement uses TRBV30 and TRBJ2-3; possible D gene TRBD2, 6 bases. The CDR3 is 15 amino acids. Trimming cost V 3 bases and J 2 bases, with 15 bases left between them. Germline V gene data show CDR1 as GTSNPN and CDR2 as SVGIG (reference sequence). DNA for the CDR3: TGTGCCTGGAGCGGGAGTTTTTTACTCACAGATACGCAGTATTTT. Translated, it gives CAWSGSFLLTDTQYF.

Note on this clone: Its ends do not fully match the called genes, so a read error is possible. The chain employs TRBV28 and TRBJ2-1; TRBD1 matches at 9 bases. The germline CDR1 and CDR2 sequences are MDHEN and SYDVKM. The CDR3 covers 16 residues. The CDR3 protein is CTSSVAGTGSYNEQFF. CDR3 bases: TGTACCAGCAGTGTTGCCGGGACAGGGTCCTACAATGAGCAGTTCTTC.

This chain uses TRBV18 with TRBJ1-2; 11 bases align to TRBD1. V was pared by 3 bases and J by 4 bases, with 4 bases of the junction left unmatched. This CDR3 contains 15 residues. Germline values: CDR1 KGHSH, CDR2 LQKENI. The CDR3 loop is CASSPWTGGAYGYTF. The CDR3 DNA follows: TGTGCCAGCTCACCCTGGACAGGGGGCGCCTATGGCTACACCTTC.

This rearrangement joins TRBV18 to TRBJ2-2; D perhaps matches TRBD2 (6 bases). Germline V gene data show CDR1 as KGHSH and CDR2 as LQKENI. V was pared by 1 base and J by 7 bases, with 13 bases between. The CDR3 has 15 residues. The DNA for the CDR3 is TGTGCCAGCTCACCACGAAGTGGCGGGGACGGGGAGCTGTTTTTT. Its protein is CASSPRSGGDGELFF.

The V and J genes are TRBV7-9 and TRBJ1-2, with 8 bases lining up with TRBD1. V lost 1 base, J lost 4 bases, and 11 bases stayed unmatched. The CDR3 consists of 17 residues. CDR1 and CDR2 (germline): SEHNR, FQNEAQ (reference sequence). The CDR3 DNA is TGTGCCAGCAGCTTAGGCCGACAGGGGAATACTCCCTATGGCTACACCTTC. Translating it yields CASSLGRQGNTPYGYTF.

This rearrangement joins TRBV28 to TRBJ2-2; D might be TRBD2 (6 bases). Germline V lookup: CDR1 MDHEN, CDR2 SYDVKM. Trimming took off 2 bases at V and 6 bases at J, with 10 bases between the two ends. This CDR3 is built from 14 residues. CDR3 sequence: CASSLGGRPGELFF. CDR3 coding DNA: TGTGCCAGCAGTTTAGGGGGGAGGCCCGGGGAGCTGTTTTTT.

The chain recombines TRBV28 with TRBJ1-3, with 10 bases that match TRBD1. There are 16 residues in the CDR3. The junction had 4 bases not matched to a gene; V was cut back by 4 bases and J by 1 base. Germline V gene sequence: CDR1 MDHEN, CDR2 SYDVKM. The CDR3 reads CASSSMGQGSGNTIYF. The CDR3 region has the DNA TGTGCCAGCAGTTCCATGGGACAGGGGTCTGGAAACACCATATATTTT.

CDR3 coding DNA: TGTGCCATCAGTGAGGAGGTGGGCTACGAGCAGTACTTC. It encodes CAISEEVGYEQYF. The rearrangement links TRBV10-3 to TRBJ2-7; unclear D gene. The CDR3 has 13 amino acids. CDR1 ENHRY and CDR2 SYGVKD come from the germline V gene. V was cut by 2 bases and J by 3 bases, with 8 bases left in between.

CDR3 bases: TGTGCCTGGAGTGTTGGGGTCGTTGAGACCCAGTACTTC. Protein: CAWSVGVVETQYF. V and J are TRBV30 and TRBJ2-5; no reliable D call. The V and J ends lost 0 bases and 5 bases respectively, with 10 bases between them. The CDR3 has 13 residues. Germline V gene data show CDR1 as GTSNPN and CDR2 as SVGIG (reference sequence).

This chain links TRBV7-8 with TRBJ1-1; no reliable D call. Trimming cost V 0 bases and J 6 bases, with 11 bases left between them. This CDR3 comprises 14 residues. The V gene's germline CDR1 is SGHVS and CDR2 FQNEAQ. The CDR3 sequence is CASSLARGRAEAFF. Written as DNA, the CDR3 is TGTGCCAGCAGCTTAGCGCGGGGTCGAGCTGAAGCTTTCTTT.

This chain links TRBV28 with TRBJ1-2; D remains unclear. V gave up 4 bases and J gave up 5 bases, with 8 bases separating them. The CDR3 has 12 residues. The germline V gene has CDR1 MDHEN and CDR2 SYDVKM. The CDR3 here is CASSSPVYGYTF. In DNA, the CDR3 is TGTGCCAGCAGTTCCCCTGTGTATGGCTACACCTTC.